What follows are 17 T cell receptor beta chains derived from one specimen sequenced in a study of early T cells in non-severe SARS-CoV-2 infection. MiXCR was run by TCRdb on the 5' RACE reads, yielding one entry per CDR3 protein. The profile shows around 110,000 distinct CDR3 sequences, 11% of them singletons. The sequencing input was whole blood. These receptors all come from an adult who was a healthcare worker with PCR-confirmed SARS-CoV-2 infection or an uninfected control (not recorded which).

Ten or more counts support this clonotype. The CDR3 loop is CASSLQGAVNTEAFF. The CDR3 DNA reads TGTGCCAGCAGCTTACAGGGCGCGGTGAACACTGAAGCTTTCTTT. The V and J genes are TRBV5-5 and TRBJ1-1; tentative D call: TRBD1 (6 bases). Looked up from germline, CDR1 is SGHKS and CDR2 is YYEKEE (reference sequence). This CDR3 is built from 15 residues. Trimming stripped 2 bases from V and 0 bases from J, with 11 bases between. The full variable domain, completed using reference TRBV5-5 and TRBJ1-1, is DAGVTQSPTHLIKTRGQQVTLRCSPISGHKSVSWYQQVLGQGPQFIFQYYEKEERGRGNFPDRFSARQFPNYSSELNVNALLLGDSALYLCASSLQGAVNTEAFFGQGTRLTVV.

This clonotype was observed many times. The chain is built from TRBV7-9 and TRBJ1-1; the D is unclear. V lost 1 base, J lost 0 bases, and 12 bases lay in between. Germline assignment: CDR1 SEHNR and CDR2 FQNEAQ (reference sequence). This CDR3 is 16 amino acids long. In DNA, the CDR3 is TGTGCCAGCAGCTTAGGCGGGCTACCCTTGAACACTGAAGCTTTCTTT. Residues: CASSLGGLPLNTEAFF.

This chain joins TRBV12-3 or TRBV12-4 and TRBJ2-1; 8 positions agree with TRBD2. The CDR3 has 17 amino acids. V lost 6 bases to trimming and J lost 3 bases; unmatched junction nucleotides: 13. The CDR3 sequence is CASSPSGAGGLYNEQFF. DNA of the CDR3: TGTGCCAGCAGCCCCTCCGGTGCGGGAGGACTCTACAATGAGCAGTTCTTC.

In its sample, this clonotype was seen a few times. The gene calls are TRBV2 and TRBJ1-5, with a possible D match to TRBD1 (6 bases). The length of the CDR3 is 13 residues. Germline CDR1 and CDR2: SNHLY and FYNNEI. Trimming took off 3 bases at V and 7 bases at J, with 10 bases between the two ends. CDR3 DNA: TGTGCCAGCAGTGACAGGGGAGGACAGCCCCAGCATTTT. It is translated as CASSDRGGQPQHF.

The rearrangement links TRBV28 to TRBJ1-4; 11 nucleotides match TRBD1. J gave up 10 bases and V 7 bases, and 5 bases lay outside the gene matches. Germline lookup yields CDR1 MDHEN and CDR2 SYDVKM. CDR3 length: 13 amino acids. CDR3 in amino acids: CASTGTGGGKLFF. The CDR3 DNA reads TGTGCCAGCACCGGGACAGGGGGAGGAAAACTGTTTTTT. Together with reference TRBV28 and TRBJ1-4, the CDR3 gives the full variable domain: DVKVTQSSRYLVKRTGEKVFLECVQDMDHENMFWYRQDPGLGLRLIYFSYDVKMKEKGDIPEGYSVSREKKERFSLILESASTNQTSMYLCASTGTGGGKLFFGSGTQLSVL.

The rearrangement uses TRBV12-3 or TRBV12-4 and TRBJ2-7, with 8 bases aligning to TRBD2. This CDR3 spans 16 amino acids. V trimming: 5 bases; J trimming: 0 bases; junction bases outside the gene matches: 9. The CDR3 coding sequence is TGTGCCAGCAGTGTAAGTTCGAGCGGGAGCTCCTACGAGCAGTACTTC. As protein: CASSVSSSGSSYEQYF.

This clonotype was detected ten times or more. The CDR3 nucleotides read TGTGCCAGCAGCTTCCAGGGGCGGATTAACACTGAAGCTTTCTTT. This codes for CASSFQGRINTEAFF. The rearrangement uses TRBV7-9 and TRBJ1-1; D might be TRBD1 (6 bases). V lost 3 bases to trimming and J lost 2 bases, with 13 bases between them. CDR1 and CDR2 from the germline V gene are SEHNR and FQNEAQ (reference sequence). The CDR3 loop spans 15 amino acids.

This clonotype has a count of ten or more. This chain uses TRBV2 with TRBJ2-3; a possible D gene is TRBD2 (6 bases). CDR3 length: 14 amino acids. Germline CDR1 and CDR2: SNHLY and FYNNEI. V was cut by 4 bases and J by 1 base, with 9 bases left in between. This CDR3 reads CASSVPSGTDTQYF. CDR3 bases: TGTGCCAGCAGTGTTCCTAGCGGCACAGATACGCAGTATTTT.

Ten or more counts support this clonotype. The V gene is TRBV28, the J gene TRBJ1-2; a possible D gene is TRBD1 (6 bases). Per the germline V gene, CDR1 is MDHEN and CDR2 is SYDVKM. The CDR3 is 14 residues long. The V end lost 5 bases, the J end lost 2 bases, and 12 bases lay between the germline ends. Here the CDR3 DNA reads TGTGCCAGCAGTGGGACAAATCCAAACTATGGCTACACCTTC. This encodes CASSGTNPNYGYTF.

The J gene is TRBJ2-3, the V gene TRBV12-3 or TRBV12-4; weak D call: TRBD1 (5 bases). V lost 1 base and J lost 2, with 7 bases in between. This CDR3 spans 14 amino acids. CDR3 in amino acids: CASSLDRNTDTQYF. In DNA, the CDR3 is TGTGCCAGCAGTTTAGACAGGAACACAGATACGCAGTATTTT.

This clonotype appeared many times. The chain uses TRBV20-1 and TRBJ2-2, with D uncertain. Germline V CDR1 and CDR2: DFQATT, SNEGSKA (reference sequence). Trimming removed 5 bases at V and 1 base at J, with 8 bases between. The CDR3 contains 13 residues. CDR3 loop: CSAPRQNTGELFF. CDR3 nucleotide sequence: TGCAGTGCTCCCAGACAGAACACCGGGGAGCTGTTTTTT.

This clonotype was observed many times. The CDR3 DNA reads as TGCAGTGCTAGAGATCCGGGGGACTCAGGGACCCAGTACTTC. This encodes CSARDPGDSGTQYF. The rearrangement links TRBV20-1 to TRBJ2-5, with a weak D call TRBD2 (6 bases). Trimming removed 0 bases from V and 7 bases from J, with 15 bases in between. Looked up from germline, CDR1 is DFQATT and CDR2 is SNEGSKA (reference sequence). The CDR3 covers 14 residues.

Note on this clonotype: A much larger clone is a single base away; this may be a read error. The V gene is TRBV4-3, the J gene TRBJ1-1, with D hard to call. Germline V CDR1 and CDR2: LGHNA, YSLEER. The CDR3 totals 14 residues. V was clipped by 5 bases and J by 4 bases, with 14 bases between them. DNA for the CDR3: TGCGCCAGCAGCGCACGTCCAGTGATCACTGAAGCTTTCTTT. Translating gives CASSARPVITEAFF.

This clonotype came up a few times. The V and J genes are TRBV20-1 and TRBJ2-5; D gene uncertain. Germline V CDR1 and CDR2: DFQATT, SNEGSKA (reference sequence). The CDR3 runs 12 residues. V shed 2 bases and J shed 4 bases, with 8 bases lying between them. The CDR3 loop is CSARKVLETQYF. DNA for the CDR3: TGCAGTGCTAGAAAGGTATTAGAGACCCAGTACTTC.

This clonotype occurred a few times. The rearrangement joins TRBV3-1 to TRBJ2-1; 11 positions agree with TRBD2. V lost 0 bases to trimming and J lost 15 bases; unmatched junction nucleotides: 10. Germline CDR1 and CDR2: LGHDT and YNNKEL (reference sequence). The CDR3 sequence is 15 residues long. Written as DNA, the CDR3 is TGTGCCAGCAGCCAAGAAGTCACTAGCGGGAGAAGGCTGTTCTTC. It encodes CASSQEVTSGRRLFF.

The chain combines TRBV18 with TRBJ2-1, with 7 nucleotides matching TRBD1. The V and J ends lost 6 bases and 9 bases, in that order; junction bases with no gene match: 23. Germline values: CDR1 KGHSH, CDR2 LQKENI. This CDR3 is 18 amino acids long. Written as DNA, the CDR3 is TGTGCCAGCTCCCGGGACAGCCCTACGGCTCGAGGCTTCGGTGAGCAGTTCTTC. Translating gives CASSRDSPTARGFGEQFF.

Many counts were recorded for this clonotype. The genes are TRBV13 and TRBJ1-6, with TRBD1 matching 8 bases. J gave up 8 bases and V 3 bases, and 3 bases lay outside the gene matches. There are 14 residues in the CDR3. The germline gives CDR1 PRHDT, CDR2 FYEKMQ (reference sequence). The CDR3 is CASSFWGQDSPLHF. DNA of the CDR3: TGTGCCAGCAGCTTTTGGGGACAGGATTCACCCCTCCACTTT.